The 29 T cell receptor beta chains given below trace back to one sample, sequenced in a study of CD8 T cells in ankylosing spondylitis (dated by TCRdb to about 2017). Libraries came from 5' RACE. TCRdb records Illumina HiSeq 2500 as the sequencer. The public reads were run again by TCRdb, first through fastp at Q25 and then through MiXCR, and only productive beta chains were kept. Under each unique CDR3 protein, matching rows form one entry showing the most common genes and DNA. The sample table shows a few hundred thousand distinct CDR3 sequences, and about 10% are seen once. The top ten hold approximately 6.6% of the sample. Sample: blood, either unsorted or a sorted T cell fraction (not recorded which). These receptors all stem from a male donor with ankylosing spondylitis or in good health (not recorded which).

This clonotype was seen ten or more times. The chain links TRBV3-1 to TRBJ1-2; 9 bases line up with TRBD1. Per the germline V gene, CDR1 is LGHDT and CDR2 is YNNKEL (reference sequence). The CDR3 length is 14 residues. V trimming: 6 bases; J trimming: 4 bases; junction bases outside the gene matches: 6. DNA of the CDR3: TGTGCCAGCAGAGGGACAGGGCGAATCTATGGCTACACCTTC. This codes for CASRGTGRIYGYTF.

This clonotype was counted many times. The chain carries TRBV10-2 and TRBJ2-7; D remains unclear. CDR1 and CDR2 (germline): WSHSY, SAAADI. V lost 3 bases and J 0 bases, leaving 9 bases between the germline ends. CDR3 length equals 14 residues. CDR3 in DNA: TGCGCCAGCAGTGATGGGTCAAGCTCCTACGAGCAGTACTTC. It translates to CASSDGSSSYEQYF.

This clonotype was found once. The rearrangement joins TRBV2 to TRBJ1-1; D gene unclear. V lost 2 bases, J lost 1 base, and 8 bases lay in between. The germline CDR1 and CDR2 sequences are SNHLY and FYNNEI. The CDR3 has 14 amino acids. The CDR3 loop is CASSELGGNTEAFF. The CDR3 DNA reads as TGTGCCAGCAGTGAATTGGGCGGGAACACTGAAGCTTTCTTT.

This clonotype showed up just a few times. The gene calls are TRBV27 and TRBJ2-6; D is undetermined. This CDR3 has 17 residues. The germline V and J ends were trimmed by 5 bases and 4 bases, with 18 bases remaining between them. Germline assignment: CDR1 MNHEY and CDR2 SMNVEV (reference sequence). For the CDR3, the DNA is TGTGCCAGCAGTCCACCCTCTCTAGAGGCCGGGGCCAACGTCCTGACTTTC. This translates into CASSPPSLEAGANVLTF.

The rearrangement links TRBV19 to TRBJ1-5, with a weak D call TRBD1 (6 bases). This CDR3 comprises 14 residues. Germline CDR1 reads LNHDA; CDR2 reads SQIVND (reference sequence). V lost 8 bases to trimming and J lost 2 bases, with 13 bases between them. CDR3 DNA: TGTGCCAGTCACGGGACATCACGCAATCAGCCCCAGCATTTT. This sequence encodes CASHGTSRNQPQHF.

This clonotype has a count of ten or more. The rearrangement joins TRBV27 to TRBJ1-5; D might be TRBD1 (6 bases). The CDR3 length is 15 residues. Per germline, CDR1 MNHEY and CDR2 SMNVEV (reference sequence). Trimming cost V 6 bases and J 6 bases, with 18 bases left between them. In DNA form, the CDR3 reads TGTGCCAGCAGGAAGCACGAGGGGGATAGTCAGCCCCAGCATTTT. Its translation: CASRKHEGDSQPQHF.

V is TRBV7-9 and J is TRBJ2-5; 9 nucleotides match TRBD1. V shed 5 bases, J shed 5 bases, and the junction held 9 bases outside the gene matches. This CDR3 has 15 residues. The germline V gene has CDR1 SEHNR and CDR2 FQNEAQ (reference sequence). The CDR3 reads CASSKMDRGVETQYF. CDR3 nucleotide sequence: TGTGCCAGCAGCAAAATGGACAGGGGTGTGGAGACCCAGTACTTC.

This clonotype was counted ten times or more. This chain joins TRBV7-3 and TRBJ2-1; a weak D match, TRBD1 (5 bases). Germline V CDR1 and CDR2: SGHTA, FQGTGA. The V end was cut by 0 bases, the J end by 1 base, with 16 bases between. CDR3 length: 18 amino acids. CDR3 in DNA: TGTGCCAGCAGCTTAACGAACGCAGGGTATATGTCCTACAATGAGCAGTTCTTC. The encoded protein is CASSLTNAGYMSYNEQFF.

This clonotype was counted at least ten times. The DNA for the CDR3 is TGTGCCAGCAGCCCGTCAGGAGCGGGAGGGACAGATACGCAGTATTTT. Translated: CASSPSGAGGTDTQYF. This chain connects TRBV12-3 or TRBV12-4 to TRBJ2-3, with TRBD2 matching 10 bases. The length of the CDR3 is 16 residues. J lost 3 bases, V lost 6 bases, and 9 bases had no gene match.

The V call is TRBV5-1, the J call TRBJ2-7; D not certain. Per germline, CDR1 SGHRS and CDR2 YFSETQ. This CDR3 is built from 16 residues. V lost 4 bases and J lost 5, with 22 bases in between. The CDR3 bases are TGCGCCAGCAGCGGGCCAGTTATCCACTACCAACACGAGCAGTACTTC. This gives the protein CASSGPVIHYQHEQYF.

The rearrangement links TRBV7-2 to TRBJ1-5; D not resolved. Germline V gene lookup returns CDR1 SGHTA and CDR2 FQGNSA. Trimming took 3 bases from V and 4 from J, leaving 16 bases between them. The CDR3 consists of 16 residues. CDR3 nucleotides: TGTGCCAGCAGCTTCGGCCAAGTTGGGGTTAATCAGCCCCAGCATTTT. It encodes CASSFGQVGVNQPQHF.

This sequence joins TRBV7-2 and TRBJ2-1; D not certain. CDR3 length: 13 residues. CDR1 SGHTA and CDR2 FQGNSA come from the germline V gene. The V end lost 2 bases, the J end lost 7 bases, and 9 bases lay between the germline ends. The CDR3 is CASSLQGWNEQFF. CDR3 nucleotides: TGTGCCAGCAGCTTACAAGGGTGGAATGAGCAGTTCTTC.

Of note for this clonotype: A junction boundary mismatches the germline segment, possibly from a read error. The chain couples TRBV20-1 to TRBJ2-2; 9 bases are a match to TRBD2. CDR3 size: 17 residues. Per germline, CDR1 DFQATT and CDR2 SNEGSKA (reference sequence). In DNA form, the CDR3 reads TGCTGTGCTAGAGGGTTGACTAGCGGAAGATACACCGGGGTGCTGTTTTTT. It specifies CCARGLTSGRYTGVLFF.

This clonotype was recorded at least ten times. The chain links TRBV2 to TRBJ1-5; no reliable D call. V lost 4 bases, J lost 0 bases, and 13 bases lay in between. CDR1 is SNHLY and CDR2 is FYNNEI in the germline V gene. The length of the CDR3 is 16 residues. The CDR3 sequence is CASSGNGPRSNQPQHF. In nucleotides, the CDR3 is TGTGCCAGCAGTGGAAACGGCCCCCGTAGCAATCAGCCCCAGCATTTT.

CDR3 residues: CASSPGTGIDTEAFF. In DNA form, the CDR3 reads TGTGCCAGCAGCCCAGGGACAGGGATAGACACTGAAGCTTTCTTT. The rearrangement links TRBV7-3 to TRBJ1-1; 9 bases fit TRBD1. This CDR3 is 15 amino acids long. The V and J ends lost 5 bases and 3 bases, in that order; junction bases with no gene match: 7. The germline CDR1 and CDR2 sequences are SGHTA and FQGTGA.

The chain is built from TRBV4-1 and TRBJ1-3; the match to TRBD1 covers 10 bases. There are 17 residues in the CDR3. Germline CDR1 and CDR2: MGHRA and YSYEKL. The J segment lost 2 bases and the V segment lost 0 bases, leaving 4 bases of the junction unmatched. DNA for the CDR3: TGCGCCAGCAGCCAAGACGACAGGGGGCAAGCTGGAAACACCATATATTTT. Translated, it gives CASSQDDRGQAGNTIYF.

This rearrangement joins TRBV5-5 to TRBJ2-7; D may be TRBD1 (6 bases). The length of the CDR3 is 15 residues. Germline V gene data show CDR1 as SGHKS and CDR2 as YYEKEE (reference sequence). V lost 0 bases and J 6 bases, leaving 16 bases between the germline ends. CDR3 sequence reads: CASSLVRGIIGEQYF. CDR3 sequence (DNA): TGTGCCAGCAGCTTGGTAAGGGGGATCATAGGCGAGCAGTACTTC.

This clonotype was observed many times. The J gene is TRBJ2-3, the V gene TRBV6-4; 12 bases match TRBD2. This CDR3 has 15 amino acids. J gave up 4 bases and V 2 bases, and 1 base lay outside the gene matches. CDR1 and CDR2 from the germline V gene are MRHNA and SNTAGT. The CDR3 loop reads CASSDLAGGPDTQYF. In DNA, the CDR3 is TGTGCCAGCAGTGACCTAGCGGGGGGGCCAGATACGCAGTATTTT.

This clonotype was counted at least ten times. V gene TRBV6-1 combines with J gene TRBJ2-2; 7 bases line up with TRBD2. Trimming cost V 8 bases and J 3 bases; bases outside gene matches: 9. The CDR3 contains 15 residues. Germline loops: CDR1 MNHNS, CDR2 SASEGT. The CDR3 region has the DNA TGTGCCAGCCTTCCTCTCGCGGGAGACACCGGGGAGCTGTTTTTT. Translated: CASLPLAGDTGELFF.

The chain links TRBV7-9 to TRBJ1-4; TRBD1 aligns across 10 bases. This CDR3 comprises 15 residues. With V trimmed by 5 bases and J by 7 bases, 7 bases remained unmatched. CDR1 and CDR2 (germline): SEHNR, FQNEAQ (reference sequence). The chain's CDR3 is CASSLKGQGLEKLFF. DNA of the CDR3: TGTGCCAGCAGCCTCAAGGGACAGGGGCTTGAAAAACTGTTTTTT.

This clonotype came up many times. The chain joins TRBV10-1 to TRBJ2-1; D remains unclear. Germline V lookup: CDR1 WNHNN, CDR2 SYGVQD (reference sequence). The ends were cut back, 0 bases at V and 5 bases at J, with 5 bases in the middle. The CDR3 runs 13 residues. The CDR3 is CASSESGNNEQFF. For the CDR3, the DNA is TGCGCCAGCAGTGAGTCTGGAAACAATGAGCAGTTCTTC.

This clonotype was observed at least ten times. The chain employs TRBV29-1 and TRBJ1-2, with 7 bases aligning to TRBD1. Germline CDR1 SQVTM, CDR2 ANQGSEA. The V segment lost 6 bases and the J segment 12 bases; nucleotides outside the gene matches: 16. CDR3 length equals 13 residues. CDR3 DNA sequence: TGCAGCGTGGAAACAGGGGTGGTAGGGGTTGACACCTTC. Protein sequence: CSVETGVVGVDTF.

This clonotype was detected a few times. The chain couples TRBV7-2 to TRBJ2-3; 9 nucleotides agree with TRBD2. The CDR3 contains 16 residues. The V gene's germline CDR1 is SGHTA and CDR2 FQGNSA. After removal of 4 bases from V and 2 bases from J, the junction contained 7 bases not matched to a gene. The CDR3: CASSSRLAVITDTQYF. Here the CDR3 DNA reads TGTGCCAGCAGCTCAAGACTAGCGGTGATCACAGATACGCAGTATTTT.

V gene TRBV29-1 combines with J gene TRBJ1-1; TRBD1 matches 7 bases. There are 16 residues in the CDR3. Per germline, CDR1 SQVTM and CDR2 ANQGSEA. Unmatched junction bases numbered 11, after V lost 4 bases and J lost 0 bases. The CDR3 sequence: CSVAISGTDMNTEAFF. Written as DNA, the CDR3 is TGCAGCGTTGCAATATCCGGGACAGATATGAACACTGAAGCTTTCTTT.

The V and J genes are TRBV28 and TRBJ2-1; D possibly corresponds to TRBD2 (6 bases). The germline gives CDR1 MDHEN, CDR2 SYDVKM. CDR3 length: 14 residues. Trimming took 9 bases from V and 0 from J, leaving 12 bases between them. The CDR3 nucleotides are TGTGCCAGTCGGGGGTTTAGCTCCTACAATGAGCAGTTCTTC. Its protein product is CASRGFSSYNEQFF.

This clonotype was seen a few times. V gene TRBV6-5 combines with J gene TRBJ2-3; D not resolved. Deletions cut 2 bases from V and 4 bases from J, with 10 bases between. In germline, CDR1 is MNHEY, CDR2 SVGAGI. This CDR3 region has 14 residues. This CDR3 reads CASSYVGSADTQYF. CDR3 coding DNA: TGTGCCAGCAGTTACGTGGGGTCCGCAGATACGCAGTATTTT.

This clonotype was observed a handful of times. The gene calls are TRBV4-1 and TRBJ2-2; D remains ambiguous. With 4 bases removed from V and 7 bases from J, the gap between germline ends came to 19 bases. Germline values: CDR1 MGHRA, CDR2 YSYEKL. This CDR3 has 16 amino acids. The CDR3 loop is CASSPSWIRSGGELFF. The CDR3 nucleotides read TGCGCCAGCAGCCCTTCTTGGATTCGCTCTGGCGGGGAGCTGTTTTTT.

This clonotype was observed at least ten times. The chain is built from TRBV28 and TRBJ1-2, with 8 nucleotides matching TRBD1. Losses at the gene ends were 4 bases for V and 5 bases for J; bases not matched to a gene: 6. Germline loops: CDR1 MDHEN, CDR2 SYDVKM. CDR3 size: 14 residues. CDR3 in DNA: TGTGCCAGCAGTTCCCGGGACAGGAGTTATGGCTACACCTTC. Translated: CASSSRDRSYGYTF.

The chain is built from TRBV12-3 or TRBV12-4 and TRBJ2-6, with 7 bases that match TRBD1. The ends lost 6 bases at V and 4 bases at J; junction bases unmatched: 6. CDR3 length: 15 amino acids. CDR3 protein: CASSFTGAGANVLTF. CDR3 DNA sequence: TGTGCCAGCAGCTTTACAGGGGCGGGGGCCAACGTCCTGACTTTC.